The clone carrying this T cell receptor beta chain was seen repeatedly, ten times or more. These data belong to a study of HIV-infected patients and healthy controls. Germline V CDR1 and CDR2: SQVTM, ANQGSEA. The CDR3 has 13 amino acids. V was clipped by 4 bases and J by 1 base, with 10 bases between them. About 540 ng RNA was reverse transcribed with alpha and beta constant-region primers. Using multiplexing indices, alpha and beta chain libraries were generated apart by chain-specific third strand synthesis. TCRdb fed the 5' RACE reads into MiXCR, producing one record per CDR3 protein. In the table there are around 9,800 distinct CDR3 sequences, less than 9.5% of which are singletons. Whole blood was used without fractionation, so all unsorted peripheral T cells were included.

Sample: blood, taken before antiretroviral therapy. The TCR sequence derives from an adult with HIV infection. V is TRBV29-1 and J is TRBJ1-1; D call uncertain. The CDR3 reads CSVVAGSNTEAFF. DNA of the CDR3: TGCAGCGTTGTCGCGGGTTCGAACACTGAAGCTTTCTTT.